This passage covers 22 T cell receptor beta chains from one sample sequenced in a study of blood T cell repertoires in COVID-19. Sequencing used immunoSEQ multiplex PCR; TCRdb keeps in-frame clones, though not all of them. The sample lists about 180,000 clones, roughly 87% seen once, with 1.6% in the top ten. The sample consisted of peripheral blood. The receptors here all came from a woman aged 45-65 years with acute or convalescent COVID-19.

The table lists this clone with a count of one. This CDR3 is CASSPSYEQYF. In nucleotides, the CDR3 is TGTGCCAGCAGCCCTTCCTACGAGCAGTACTTC. The gene calls are TRBV7-2 and TRBJ2-7; D remains unclear. The CDR3 covers 11 residues. Germline-derived CDR1 and CDR2 are SGHTA and FQGNSA. Trimming took 5 bases from V and 1 from J, leaving 3 bases between them.

The chain is built from TRBV27 and TRBJ1-2, with 7 bases matching TRBD1. The CDR3 length is 16 residues. CDR1 is MNHEY, CDR2 SMNVEV, per germline (reference sequence). Trimming took 0 bases from V and 2 from J; bases not matched to a gene: 6. Written as DNA, the CDR3 is TGTGCCAGCAGTTTATCATACGCGACAGGGAACTATGGCTACACCTTC. Its protein is CASSLSYATGNYGYTF.

This chain joins TRBV21-1 and TRBJ2-5; the table's D gene call, TRBD1, was not cross checked with the DNA. TRBV21-1 is a documented pseudogene. This CDR3 is 18 amino acids long. The CDR3 loop is CASNKDWAWTGGWETQYF. The CDR3 DNA reads as TGTGCCAGCAACAAGGACTGGGCTTGGACAGGGGGCTGGGAGACCCAGTACTTC.

The chain couples TRBV11-2 to TRBJ1-2; TRBD1 is a possible D gene (5 bases). This CDR3 is 13 amino acids long. Trimming shortened V by 0 bases and J by 8 bases, and 10 bases separated the two germline ends. Germline lookup yields CDR1 SGHAT and CDR2 FQNNGV. CDR3 residues: CASSLDQRGGYTF. As DNA, the CDR3 is TGTGCCAGCAGCTTAGATCAAAGGGGAGGCTACACCTTC. The whole variable domain, filled in from reference TRBV11-2 and TRBJ1-2, reads EAGVAQSPRYKIIEKRQSVAFWCNPISGHATLYWYQQILGQGPKLLIQFQNNGVVDDSQLPKDRFSAERLKGVDSTLKIQPAKLEDSAVYLCASSLDQRGGYTFGSGTRLTVV.

J is TRBJ2-2 and V is TRBV5-1; TRBD1 aligns across 8 bases. Germline assignment: CDR1 SGHRS and CDR2 YFSETQ. This CDR3 has 13 amino acids. Trimming took 9 bases from V and 3 from J; bases not matched to a gene: 4. CDR3 region: CATKGQDTGELFF. The CDR3 region has the DNA TGCGCCACCAAGGGACAGGACACCGGGGAGCTGTTTTTT.

This sequence joins TRBV7-9 and TRBJ1-6; D gene uncertain. CDR3 size: 10 residues. Trimming pared 10 bases from V and 12 bases from J, leaving 10 bases between. CDR1 is SEHNR, CDR2 FQNEAQ, per germline (reference sequence). The CDR3 nucleotides read TGTGCCACCCTGGAGGGACCCCTCCACTTT. Protein: CATLEGPLHF.

This clone was counted once. The rearrangement joins TRBV3-1 (or the pseudogene TRBV3-2) to TRBJ2-7; perhaps TRBD2 as D (5 bases). The CDR3 loop spans 15 amino acids. Trimming took 7 bases from V and 4 from J, leaving 20 bases between them. Germline V CDR1 and CDR2: LGHDT, YNNKEL (reference sequence). CDR3 in DNA: TGTGCCAGCACCTCGTGGGAAAAATGGGAGTACGAGCAGTACTTC. Protein: CASTSWEKWEYEQYF.

This sequence joins TRBV19 and TRBJ1-2; a possible D gene is TRBD1 (5 bases). There are 13 residues in the CDR3. Per the germline V gene, CDR1 is LNHDA and CDR2 is SQIVND (reference sequence). V was shortened by 9 bases and J by 3 bases, with 14 bases between the two germline ends. CDR3 loop: CASYAGHYYGYTF. Written as DNA, the CDR3 is TGTGCCAGCTACGCAGGGCACTACTATGGCTACACCTTC. The complete variable domain, with remaining parts taken from reference TRBV19 and TRBJ1-2, reads DGGITQSPKYLFRKEGQNVTLSCEQNLNHDAMYWYRQDPGQGLRLIYYSQIVNDFQKGDIAEGYSVSREKKESFPLTVTSAQKNPTAFYLCASYAGHYYGYTFGSGTRLTVV.

The count of this clone is one. This chain joins TRBV11-3 and TRBJ2-1, with D uncertain. The V gene lost 3 bases and the J gene lost 10 bases, with 10 bases spanning the gap. Germline V gene sequence: CDR1 SGHNT, CDR2 YENEEA. The CDR3 consists of 12 residues. The CDR3 region has the DNA TGTGCCAGCAGCTTCCGAACAGAGGAGCAGTTCTTC. Translating it yields CASSFRTEEQFF. Together with reference TRBV11-3 and TRBJ2-1, the CDR3 gives the full variable domain: EAGVVQSPRYKIIEKKQPVAFWCNPISGHNTLYWYLQNLGQGPELLIRYENEEAVDDSQLPKDRFSAERLKGVDSTLKIQPAELGDSAVYLCASSFRTEEQFFGPGTRLTVL.

The chain employs TRBV5-1 and TRBJ2-5; the match to TRBD1 covers 9 bases. Losses at the gene ends were 3 bases for V and 3 bases for J; bases not matched to a gene: 3. This CDR3 comprises 14 residues. Germline-derived CDR1 and CDR2 are SGHRS and YFSETQ. CDR3 bases: TGCGCCAGCAGCTCCGGGACAGGGAAAGAGACCCAGTACTTC. Its protein product is CASSSGTGKETQYF.

V and J are TRBV25-1 and TRBJ1-6, with 9 bases lining up with TRBD1. The germline V gene encodes CDR1 MGHDK and CDR2 SYGVNS. The CDR3 consists of 14 residues. V shed 3 bases and J 10 bases; nucleotides not matched to a gene: 4. CDR3 loop: CASSEDRGGSPLHF. The CDR3, as DNA: TGTGCCAGCAGTGAGGACAGGGGAGGATCACCCCTCCACTTT.

J is TRBJ2-1 and V is TRBV2, with D tentatively TRBD2 (5 bases). The CDR3 runs to 17 residues. CDR1 and CDR2 (germline): SNHLY, FYNNEI. The V end lost 0 bases, the J end lost 10 bases, and 22 bases lay between the germline ends. The CDR3 loop is CASSEAPPSRKASEQFF. CDR3 coding DNA: TGTGCCAGCAGTGAAGCGCCCCCTAGCCGCAAGGCCTCGGAGCAGTTCTTC. Filled out from reference TRBV2 and TRBJ2-1, the complete variable domain reads EPEVTQTPSHQVTQMGQEVILRCVPISNHLYFYWYRQILGQKVEFLVSFYNNEISEKSEIFDDQFSVERPDGSNFTLKIRSTKLEDSAMYFCASSEAPPSRKASEQFFGPGTRLTVL.

The chain employs TRBV11-2 and TRBJ2-5; TRBD2 aligns across 7 bases. Trimming took 1 base from V and 4 from J; bases not matched to a gene: 6. This CDR3 region has 15 residues. The V gene's germline CDR1 is SGHAT and CDR2 FQNNGV. CDR3 loop: CASSLVGEGTETQYF. The CDR3 region has the DNA TGTGCCAGCAGCTTAGTGGGGGAGGGGACAGAGACCCAGTACTTC.

V is TRBV11-3 and J is TRBJ2-3; no firm D call. Trimming removed 1 base from V and 2 bases from J, with 7 bases in between. This CDR3 is 14 amino acids long. The V gene's germline CDR1 is SGHNT and CDR2 YENEEA. The CDR3 nucleotides are TGTGCCAGCAGCTTAGGCGGAACCACAGATACGCAGTATTTT. Protein sequence: CASSLGGTTDTQYF. The complete variable domain, with remaining parts taken from reference TRBV11-3 and TRBJ2-3, reads EAGVVQSPRYKIIEKKQPVAFWCNPISGHNTLYWYLQNLGQGPELLIRYENEEAVDDSQLPKDRFSAERLKGVDSTLKIQPAELGDSAVYLCASSLGGTTDTQYFGPGTRLTVL.

The chain carries TRBV11-3 and TRBJ2-7; possibly TRBD1 for D (5 bases). V was cut by 2 bases and J by 3 bases, with 5 bases left in between. CDR1 and CDR2 from the germline V gene are SGHNT and YENEEA. CDR3 length: 12 amino acids. The CDR3 reads CASSLTGYEQYF. The CDR3 nucleotides read TGTGCCAGCAGCTTAACAGGCTACGAGCAGTACTTC.

The V call is TRBV5-1, the J call TRBJ2-1; 10 bases fit TRBD1. This CDR3 contains 18 residues. Germline CDR1 and CDR2: SGHRS and YFSETQ. V shed 0 bases, J shed 7 bases, and the junction held 13 bases outside the gene matches. In nucleotides, the CDR3 is TGCGCCAGCAGCTTGGGGCGGTACAGGACAGGGGGTACGAATGAGCAGTTCTTC. As protein: CASSLGRYRTGGTNEQFF.

The gene calls are TRBV6-5 and TRBJ2-7, with D hard to call. The CDR3 consists of 16 residues. Germline CDR1 and CDR2: MNHEY and SVGAGI. V shed 0 bases and J shed 2 bases, with 14 bases lying between them. CDR3 in amino acids: CASSYSSDYLAYEQYF. The DNA of the CDR3 is TGTGCCAGCAGTTACTCGAGTGATTATTTGGCCTACGAGCAGTACTTC.

The rearrangement uses TRBV9 and TRBJ2-2, with no clear D. Germline V gene sequence: CDR1 SGDLS, CDR2 YYNGEE. V was cut by 4 bases and J by 2 bases, with 12 bases left in between. The length of the CDR3 is 15 residues. The CDR3 here is CASSTPGQNTGELFF. CDR3 DNA: TGTGCCAGCAGCACGCCGGGTCAAAACACCGGGGAGCTGTTTTTT.

The chain links TRBV29-1 to TRBJ2-7; TRBD1 is a possible D gene (6 bases). V was pared by 7 bases and J by 5 bases, with 18 bases between. CDR1 and CDR2 (germline): SQVTM, ANQGSEA. The CDR3 spans 13 residues. CDR3 in amino acids: CSALQGGKHEQYF. As DNA, the CDR3 is TGCAGCGCTTTACAGGGTGGGAAACACGAGCAGTACTTC.

This chain links TRBV29-1 with TRBJ2-7, with no clear D. V gave up 0 bases and J gave up 4 bases, with 4 bases separating them. Germline CDR1 SQVTM, CDR2 ANQGSEA. This CDR3 is 11 amino acids long. Here the CDR3 reads CSVEDLYEQYF. CDR3 DNA: TGCAGCGTTGAAGATCTGTACGAGCAGTACTTC.

The chain has TRBV11-2 and TRBJ2-5; 9 bases align to TRBD2. CDR1 and CDR2 from the germline V gene are SGHAT and FQNNGV. This CDR3 comprises 13 residues. V lost 1 base, J lost 9 bases, and 3 bases stayed unmatched. The CDR3 loop reads CASSLGERGAQYF. The CDR3 region has the DNA TGTGCCAGCAGCTTAGGGGAGCGGGGGGCCCAGTACTTC.

The J gene is TRBJ1-5, the V gene TRBV6-2 or TRBV6-3, with a possible D match to TRBD1 (5 bases). Germline V CDR1 and CDR2: MNHEY, SVGEGT. Trimming left V 5 bases short and J 4 bases short, with 12 bases between. There are 14 residues in the CDR3. CDR3 sequence: CASSGDFGNQPQHF. CDR3 coding DNA: TGTGCCAGCAGTGGGGACTTTGGTAATCAGCCCCAGCATTTT.